This T cell receptor beta chain is drawn from a study of blood T cells in healthy people across ages. The CDR3 runs to 16 residues. In germline, CDR1 is SGHRS, CDR2 YFSETQ. The ends were cut back, 3 bases at V and 1 base at J, with 13 bases in the middle. Combining a sample-barcoded 5' primer with a J-beta primer mix, a second PCR ran for 7 to 11 cycles. Each CDR3 protein gets one entry after TCRdb re-called the 5' RACE reads with MiXCR. The sample includes some 1.5 million distinct CDR3 sequences, less than 45% of them seen just once. The sample comprised blood. The V and J genes are TRBV5-1 and TRBJ2-2; D is undetermined. This receptor was obtained from a woman under 30 in good health. CDR3 coding DNA: TGCGCCAGCAGCTCCCGAAGGGCCCAGAACACCGGGGAGCTGTTTTTT. Translation: CASSSRRAQNTGELFF.